Shown below are 32 T cell receptor beta chains from a single sample sequenced in a study of blood T cell repertoires in COVID-19. The data were produced by immunoSEQ multiplex PCR, yet TCRdb's version contains in-frame clones alone and is incomplete. The sample yields roughly 150,000 clones, 85% seen once. The sample was peripheral blood. Receptors were obtained from a woman aged 80 or over with COVID-19, enrolled during active disease.

The chain uses TRBV19 and TRBJ1-5; D perhaps matches TRBD1 (6 bases). The CDR3 extends over 14 amino acids. V lost 11 bases and J 0 bases, leaving 14 bases between the germline ends. CDR1 and CDR2 from the germline V gene are LNHDA and SQIVND (reference sequence). This CDR3 is CAVRGATSNQPQHF. DNA for the CDR3: TGTGCCGTCCGGGGGGCCACTAGCAATCAGCCCCAGCATTTT.

The V call is TRBV20-1, the J call TRBJ1-2; no clear D. CDR3 length: 12 residues. CDR1 is DFQATT, CDR2 SNEGSKA, per germline (reference sequence). The germline V and J ends were trimmed by 3 bases and 8 bases, with 13 bases remaining between them. The CDR3 is CSASSGPGGYTF. In DNA, the CDR3 is TGCAGTGCTAGTTCCGGGCCGGGAGGCTACACCTTC.

The rearrangement joins TRBV20-1 to TRBJ2-6; unclear D gene. The V and J ends lost 3 bases and 4 bases respectively, with 7 bases between them. Germline CDR1 reads DFQATT; CDR2 reads SNEGSKA (reference sequence). The CDR3 is 13 residues long. CDR3 residues: CSASSGGANVLTF. The CDR3, as DNA: TGCAGTGCTAGTTCCGGGGGGGCCAACGTCCTGACTTTC.

The gene calls are TRBV24-1 and TRBJ2-2; TRBD1 aligns across 7 bases. The V segment lost 4 bases and the J segment 0 bases; nucleotides outside the gene matches: 7. This CDR3 is built from 17 residues. Looked up from germline, CDR1 is KGHDR and CDR2 is SFDVKD. The CDR3 region is CATSDLTGTANTGELFF. In nucleotides, the CDR3 is TGTGCCACCAGTGACCTAACCGGGACAGCGAACACCGGGGAGCTGTTTTTT.

The V and J genes are TRBV5-1 and TRBJ1-1, with D perhaps TRBD1 (6 bases). V was clipped by 3 bases and J by 3 bases, with 12 bases between them. This CDR3 contains 14 residues. CDR1 is SGHRS, CDR2 YFSETQ, per germline. The CDR3 region is CASSSDRTDTEAFF. DNA of the CDR3: TGCGCCAGCAGCTCGGACAGAACGGACACTGAAGCTTTCTTT.

The rearrangement joins TRBV3-1 (or the pseudogene TRBV3-2) to TRBJ2-1; D is unclear. The V and J ends lost 4 bases and 0 bases respectively, with 13 bases between them. This CDR3 is built from 16 residues. Germline-derived CDR1 and CDR2 are LGHDT and YNNKEL (reference sequence). The CDR3 is CASSRREVSSYNEQFF. CDR3 nucleotide sequence: TGTGCCAGCAGCCGCCGCGAGGTGAGCTCCTACAATGAGCAGTTCTTC.

V is TRBV6-5 and J is TRBJ1-1; tentative D call: TRBD1 (5 bases). The germline V and J ends were trimmed by 9 bases and 5 bases, with 19 bases remaining between them. The CDR3 loop spans 14 amino acids. Germline CDR1 and CDR2: MNHEY and SVGAGI. CDR3: CASKIQGVGTEAFF. The CDR3 nucleotides are TGTGCCAGTAAGATCCAGGGTGTTGGAACTGAAGCTTTCTTT.

A note on this clone: Other DNA sequences in the sample encode the same CDR3. The chain links TRBV5-1 to TRBJ2-3; D possibly corresponds to TRBD1 (5 bases). V was cut by 4 bases and J by 2 bases, with 8 bases left in between. This CDR3 has 13 residues. Germline V gene lookup returns CDR1 SGHRS and CDR2 YFSETQ. CDR3 nucleotide sequence: TGCGCCAGCAGCCCAGGGTACACAGATACGCAGTATTTT. This gives the protein CASSPGYTDTQYF.

This chain joins TRBV5-6 and TRBJ1-2; D is uncertain. Trimming took off 2 bases at V and 5 bases at J, with 13 bases between the two ends. This CDR3 is 14 amino acids long. The germline gives CDR1 SGHDT, CDR2 YYEEEE. CDR3: CASSFPPSEYGYTF. CDR3 DNA sequence: TGTGCCAGCAGCTTTCCCCCATCGGAGTATGGCTACACCTTC.

A remark on this clone: Compared with germline, one end of the junction differs, possibly owing to a read error. J is TRBJ2-1 and V is TRBV7-7; TRBD2 aligns across 11 bases. This CDR3 is built from 16 residues. Germline V CDR1 and CDR2: SSHAT, FNYEAQ (reference sequence). Here the CDR3 reads CASTPGLAGLYNEQFF. The CDR3 DNA reads TGTGCTAGCACCCCCGGACTAGCGGGCCTATACAATGAGCAGTTCTTC.

The chain carries TRBV27 and TRBJ1-5; the match to TRBD1 covers 8 bases. The germline gives CDR1 MNHEY, CDR2 SMNVEV (reference sequence). J gave up 4 bases and V 0 bases, and 8 bases lay outside the gene matches. The CDR3 runs to 17 residues. The CDR3 spells CASSLSPIQGANQPQHF. The CDR3 DNA is TGTGCCAGCAGTTTATCACCAATCCAGGGGGCAAATCAGCCCCAGCATTTT.

The table lists this clone with a count of one. CDR3 nucleotides: TGTGCCAGCAGTTCCGTCCCGGGCGGGGCCCGCGCTGAAGCTTTCTTT. This encodes CASSSVPGGARAEAFF. This chain connects TRBV27 to TRBJ1-1; TRBD1 might be the D (5 bases). The ends were cut back, 4 bases at V and 6 bases at J, with 21 bases in the middle. This CDR3 spans 16 amino acids. Germline V CDR1 and CDR2: MNHEY, SMNVEV (reference sequence).

The rearrangement links TRBV7-2 to TRBJ2-3, with D maybe TRBD2 (5 bases). The V and J ends lost 6 bases and 0 bases respectively, with 13 bases between them. The CDR3 contains 15 residues. Germline CDR1 reads SGHTA; CDR2 reads FQGNSA. CDR3 coding DNA: TGTGCCAGCAGACTCGGGGTTACTAGCACAGATACGCAGTATTTT. Translating gives CASRLGVTSTDTQYF. The full variable domain, with the rest looked up from reference TRBV7-2 and TRBJ2-3, is GAGVSQSPSNKVTEKGKDVELRCDPISGHTALYWYRQSLGQGLEFLIYFQGNSAPDKSGLPSDRFSAERTGGSVSTLTIQRTQQEDSAVYLCASRLGVTSTDTQYFGPGTRLTVL.

This clone has only one observation. This sequence joins TRBV7-9 and TRBJ2-7; perhaps TRBD2 as D (5 bases). Germline CDR1 SEHNR, CDR2 FQNEAQ (reference sequence). This CDR3 has 14 amino acids. Trimming took off 5 bases at V and 3 bases at J, with 14 bases between the two ends. The CDR3 DNA reads as TGTGCCAGCAGCCAAACCGGGGAACTCTACGAGCAGTACTTC. It codes for CASSQTGELYEQYF.

The chain couples TRBV5-1 to TRBJ2-1, with TRBD2 matching over 9 bases. This CDR3 region has 16 residues. V lost 2 bases to trimming and J lost 6 bases; unmatched junction nucleotides: 9. Looked up from germline, CDR1 is SGHRS and CDR2 is YFSETQ. This chain's CDR3 is CASSFPPAGGRNEQFF. In DNA form, the CDR3 reads TGCGCCAGCAGCTTCCCCCCGGCGGGGGGGCGCAATGAGCAGTTCTTC.

The chain links TRBV9 to TRBJ1-2; D is unresolved. The V and J ends lost 0 bases and 4 bases respectively, with 13 bases between them. The CDR3 covers 15 residues. CDR1 is SGDLS and CDR2 is YYNGEE in the germline V gene. Here the CDR3 DNA reads TGTGCCAGCAGCGTAGATAACCCCGGCGGCTATGGCTACACCTTC. Residues: CASSVDNPGGYGYTF.

In this sample, this clone turned up a few times. V is TRBV5-1 and J is TRBJ2-5, with a possible D match to TRBD2 (6 bases). The CDR3 length is 14 residues. Germline CDR1 and CDR2: SGHRS and YFSETQ. V lost 4 bases to trimming and J lost 5 bases, with 15 bases between them. In nucleotides, the CDR3 is TGCGCCAGCAGCCCCGGGACTTTGGGGGAGACCCAGTACTTC. Amino acids: CASSPGTLGETQYF.

CDR3 amino acids: CASSPRPGGYEQYF. The CDR3 region has the DNA TGTGCCAGCAGCCCCCGACCAGGGGGTTACGAGCAGTACTTC. This rearrangement joins TRBV5-6 to TRBJ2-7, with 7 positions matching TRBD1. The germline gives CDR1 SGHDT, CDR2 YYEEEE. The CDR3 totals 14 residues. V trimming: 4 bases; J trimming: 4 bases; junction bases outside the gene matches: 8. Supplemented by reference TRBV5-6 and TRBJ2-7, the full variable domain reads DAGVTQSPTHLIKTRGQQVTLRCSPKSGHDTVSWYQQALGQGPQFIFQYYEEEERQRGNFPDRFSGHQFPNYSSELNVNALLLGDSALYLCASSPRPGGYEQYFGPGTRLTVT.

The chain combines TRBV3-1 (or the pseudogene TRBV3-2) with TRBJ2-7; TRBD2 matches at 8 bases. Germline V CDR1 and CDR2: LGHDT, YNNKEL (reference sequence). Trimming at V came to 4 bases and at J to 3 bases, leaving 8 bases not matched to a gene. The CDR3 runs to 15 residues. As DNA, the CDR3 is TGTGCCAGCAGCCCAAGGTGGAGCGGGAGCTACGAGCAGTACTTC. Its translation is CASSPRWSGSYEQYF.

The J gene is TRBJ2-7, the V gene TRBV7-9; 12 bases are a match to TRBD2. The CDR3 is 18 residues long. J was trimmed by 1 base and V by 1 base; bases with no gene match: 8. Germline V gene lookup returns CDR1 SEHNR and CDR2 FQNEAQ (reference sequence). The CDR3 sequence: CASSLGGGLAGRSYEQYF. The CDR3 region has the DNA TGTGCCAGCAGCTTAGGGGGAGGACTAGCGGGAAGGTCCTACGAGCAGTACTTC.

This chain connects TRBV5-6 to TRBJ1-2; 7 bases are a match to TRBD1. Losses at the gene ends were 2 bases for V and 6 bases for J; bases not matched to a gene: 10. CDR3 size: 15 residues. Germline V lookup: CDR1 SGHDT, CDR2 YYEEEE. The CDR3: CASSFLDRPQHGYTF. The CDR3 nucleotides are TGTGCCAGCAGCTTCCTGGACAGGCCCCAACATGGCTACACCTTC.

This chain connects TRBV6-5 to TRBJ1-2; D not resolved. CDR1 is MNHEY and CDR2 is SVGAGI in the germline V gene. The CDR3 covers 12 residues. Trimming pared 7 bases from V and 8 bases from J, leaving 14 bases between. The CDR3 reads CASNLPVVGYTF. Here the CDR3 DNA reads TGTGCCAGCAATCTCCCAGTGGTCGGCTACACCTTC.

This clone has only one observation. This chain connects TRBV5-6 to TRBJ1-2, with 7 positions matching TRBD1. The CDR3 runs to 13 residues. The germline gives CDR1 SGHDT, CDR2 YYEEEE. The J segment lost 3 bases and the V segment lost 4 bases, leaving 3 bases of the junction unmatched. CDR3 in amino acids: CASSTGVDYGYTF. The DNA for the CDR3 is TGTGCCAGCAGCACAGGGGTGGACTATGGCTACACCTTC. Full variable domain (outside the CDR3, taken from reference TRBV5-6 and TRBJ1-2): DAGVTQSPTHLIKTRGQQVTLRCSPKSGHDTVSWYQQALGQGPQFIFQYYEEEERQRGNFPDRFSGHQFPNYSSELNVNALLLGDSALYLCASSTGVDYGYTFGSGTRLTVV.

The chain has TRBV19 and TRBJ1-6, with D hard to call. CDR3 length: 14 residues. From germline, CDR1 is LNHDA and CDR2 SQIVND (reference sequence). Trimming shortened V by 4 bases and J by 7 bases, and 11 bases separated the two germline ends. The CDR3 region has the DNA TGTGCCAGTAGTACAGGACGGGAGAATTCACCCCTCCACTTT. This encodes CASSTGRENSPLHF.

The chain carries TRBV2 and TRBJ2-2; no definite D call. With 4 bases removed from V and 2 bases from J, the gap between germline ends came to 5 bases. CDR1 is SNHLY and CDR2 is FYNNEI in the germline V gene. This CDR3 is built from 13 residues. DNA of the CDR3: TGTGCCAGCAGTGGAGGAAACACCGGGGAGCTGTTTTTT. Its protein product is CASSGGNTGELFF.

This clone has just a few counts. The V call is TRBV6-4, the J call TRBJ2-1; weak D call: TRBD1 (5 bases). V was cut by 3 bases and J by 2 bases, with 5 bases left in between. The CDR3 covers 13 residues. Germline loops: CDR1 MRHNA, CDR2 SNTAGT. CDR3 DNA: TGTGCCAGCAGTGAACAGGCCTACAATGAGCAGTTCTTC. Encoded protein: CASSEQAYNEQFF.

CDR3 loop: CASRDRAGETQYF. DNA for the CDR3: TGTGCCAGCAGGGATCGGGCAGGGGAGACCCAGTACTTC. The V gene is TRBV2, the J gene TRBJ2-5; possibly TRBD1 for D (5 bases). V dropped 6 bases and J dropped 5 bases, with 13 bases sitting between them. Looked up from germline, CDR1 is SNHLY and CDR2 is FYNNEI. This CDR3 is 13 amino acids long.

With regard to this clone: A junction end diverges from the germline sequence, so it may reflect a read error. The chain joins TRBV6-1 to TRBJ1-1; D is perhaps TRBD1 (6 bases). There are 11 residues in the CDR3. Germline-derived CDR1 and CDR2 are MNHNS and SASEGT. The CDR3: CASGEQGKAFF. DNA for the CDR3: TGTGCCAGCGGTGAGCAGGGGAAGGCTTTCTTT.

Regarding this clone: Other DNA sequences in this sample translate to the same CDR3. The V gene is TRBV6-5, the J gene TRBJ1-1; possibly TRBD1 for D (6 bases). V was shortened by 6 bases and J by 2 bases, with 10 bases between the two germline ends. From germline, CDR1 is MNHEY and CDR2 SVGAGI. The CDR3 contains 13 residues. CDR3 protein: CASSPGVNTEAFF. DNA of the CDR3: TGTGCCAGCAGCCCAGGGGTTAACACTGAAGCTTTCTTT.

The chain links TRBV5-4 to TRBJ1-6, with TRBD1 matching over 9 bases. The V gene end was trimmed by 1 base and the J gene end by 6 bases; junction bases not matched to a gene: 8. This CDR3 has 17 amino acids. The germline V gene has CDR1 SGHNT and CDR2 YYREEE (reference sequence). As DNA, the CDR3 is TGTGCCAGCAGCTTGCCCGACAGGGGGTTTTCTAATTCACCCCTCCACTTT. Its translation: CASSLPDRGFSNSPLHF.

In this sample, this clone turned up once. The chain uses TRBV2 and TRBJ1-5; D remains unclear. The CDR3 is made up of 13 amino acids. Trimming took 3 bases from V and 2 from J, leaving 5 bases between them. Germline V gene sequence: CDR1 SNHLY, CDR2 FYNNEI. CDR3 coding DNA: TGTGCCAGCAGTGACCAGGGCAATCAGCCCCAGCATTTT. It codes for CASSDQGNQPQHF.

V is TRBV28 and J is TRBJ1-5; 11 positions agree with TRBD1. The CDR3 runs to 15 residues. The germline gives CDR1 MDHEN, CDR2 SYDVKM. Losses at the gene ends were 7 bases for V and 7 bases for J; bases not matched to a gene: 9. CDR3 nucleotides: TGTGCCAGCAACCGAGGACAGGGGGCGAAGCAGCCCCAGCATTTT. It yields the protein CASNRGQGAKQPQHF. Drawing the rest from reference TRBV28 and TRBJ1-5, the complete variable domain is DVKVTQSSRYLVKRTGEKVFLECVQDMDHENMFWYRQDPGLGLRLIYFSYDVKMKEKGDIPEGYSVSREKKERFSLILESASTNQTSMYLCASNRGQGAKQPQHFGDGTRLSIL.